This T cell receptor (beta chain) came from a study of shared clonotypes between healthy human individuals. Whole-study findings and limits: Genetic and exposure-history diversity was limited by the small donor number.

Profiling relied on immunoSEQ multiplex PCR, and the TCRdb table lists in-frame clones only, not all of them. The table shows fewer than 1.8 million clones, with approximately 98.5% occurring only once. Each donor was a Caucasian adult residing in Nashville, Tennessee. Of note for this clone: Its antigen is unidentified.

V was clipped by 6 bases and J by 6 bases; unmatched bases: 7. The germline gives CDR1 MNHEY, CDR2 SVGAGI. There are 14 residues in the CDR3. The sequence derives from a young man in good health. The chain combines TRBV6-5 with TRBJ1-5, with TRBD1 identical over 8 bases. Sequencing was carried out using naive CD4+ T cells sorted from blood. Subset reported: CD45RA+ positively selected. CDR3 residues: CASRPDRDGQPQHF. The DNA of the CDR3 is TGTGCCAGCAGACCGGACAGGGACGGTCAGCCCCAGCATTTT.